The 4 T cell receptor beta chains given below trace back to one sample, sequenced in a study of CD8+ T cells in alopecia areata. Extraction of RNA preceded its reverse transcription into cDNA, which served as the sequencing template. Data came from immunoSEQ multiplex PCR; TCRdb stores just in-frame clones and leaves some out. This sample has about 110,000 clones, with almost 60% found just once. Sequenced: CD8+ T cells sorted from blood. The receptors shown here come from a human donor in good health.

The chain uses TRBV19 and TRBJ1-1; D call uncertain. The CDR3 extends over 12 amino acids. The germline gives CDR1 LNHDA, CDR2 SQIVND (reference sequence). Trimming stripped 2 bases from V and 2 bases from J, with 3 bases between. In DNA, the CDR3 is TGTGCCAGTAGTATACCTAACACTGAAGCTTTCTTT. Its protein product is CASSIPNTEAFF.

The chain recombines TRBV7-9 with TRBJ2-2, with unresolved D. Germline assignment: CDR1 SEHNR and CDR2 FQNEAQ (reference sequence). The CDR3 covers 10 residues. Deletions cut 8 bases from V and 6 bases from J, with 4 bases between. The CDR3 bases are TGTGCCAGCGTCGCCGGGGAGCTGTTTTTT. Its translation is CASVAGELFF. Full variable domain (remainder filled in from reference TRBV7-9 and TRBJ2-2): DTGVSQNPRHKITKRGQNVTFRCDPISEHNRLYWYRQTLGQGPEFLTYFQNEAQLEKSRLLSDRFSAERPKGSFSTLEIQRTEQGDSAMYLCASVAGELFFGEGSRLTVL.

This clone was seen ten or more times. The chain recombines TRBV28 with TRBJ2-7; D is possibly TRBD1 (6 bases). The ends were cut back, 3 bases at V and 5 bases at J, with 11 bases in the middle. Germline CDR1 MDHEN, CDR2 SYDVKM. The CDR3 length is 13 residues. DNA for the CDR3: TGTGCCAGCAGTTTCTACAGGGACCACGAGCAGTACTTC. Its translation is CASSFYRDHEQYF.

Here the CDR3 DNA reads TGTGCCAGCAGCGTGGGTGGTTTAGGCACTGAAGCTTTCTTT. Translating it yields CASSVGGLGTEAFF. The chain uses TRBV9 and TRBJ1-1; D gene unclear. CDR3 length: 14 amino acids. With 2 bases removed from V and 4 bases from J, the gap between germline ends came to 12 bases. The germline V gene encodes CDR1 SGDLS and CDR2 YYNGEE.